This TCR beta chain emerged from a study of OX40 agonist ivuxolimab in advanced cancers. Measured with immunoSEQ multiplex PCR; TCRdb has only the in-frame clones, and not every one. The repertoire holds roughly 73,000 clones, about 86% seen once, with roughly 2.9% in the top ten. V dropped 1 base and J dropped 5 bases, with 11 bases sitting between them. Germline V CDR1 and CDR2: SGHVS, FQNEAQ. CDR3 length: 14 amino acids. The V gene is TRBV7-8, the J gene TRBJ1-1, with D unresolved. The TCR sequence derives from an adult with an advanced solid tumor such as melanoma, head and neck, liver or kidney cancer. Sequenced here: CD4+ or CD8+ T cells sorted from blood, sampled in a trial of the OX40 agonist ivuxolimab. The CDR3, as DNA: TGTGCCAGCAGCTTAGGGCAGTCAAGGACTGAAGCTTTCTTT. It specifies CASSLGQSRTEAFF.